This entry lists 29 T cell receptor beta chains sequenced from one sample in a study of PD-1 blockade in classical Hodgkin lymphoma. Measured with immunoSEQ multiplex PCR; TCRdb has only the in-frame clones, and not every one. The table has 32,000 or so clones, around 90% seen once; the top ten hold 0.25% to 0.35%. Time point described: cycle 4 day 1 (C4D1), after more than 5 weeks of nivolumab. Patients all relapsed after autologous stem cell transplantation, and there was variation in brentuximab vedotin exposure. Investigators isolated CD4+ T cells from thawed PBMCs through magnetic negative selection. Sequences were derived from CD4+ T cells from blood, sampled before the fourth cycle of nivolumab. These receptors all stem from a human donor with classical Hodgkin lymphoma.

The genes are TRBV5-4 and TRBJ2-1, with 13 bases lining up with TRBD2. Germline V gives CDR1 SGHNT, CDR2 YYREEE (reference sequence). J gave up 7 bases and V 5 bases, and 6 bases lay outside the gene matches. The length of the CDR3 is 15 residues. CDR3 bases: TGTGCCAGCAGGGTCCTGACTAGCGGGAGGAATGAGCAGTTCTTC. Translating it yields CASRVLTSGRNEQFF. The full variable domain, in which reference TRBV5-4 and TRBJ2-1 provide the parts outside the CDR3, is ETGVTQSPTHLIKTRGQQVTLRCSSQSGHNTVSWYQQALGQGPQFIFQYYREEENGRGNFPPRFSGLQFPNYSSELNVNALELDDSALYLCASRVLTSGRNEQFFGPGTRLTVL.

V is TRBV6-6 and J is TRBJ1-5, with a possible D match to TRBD1 (5 bases). V lost 2 bases to trimming and J lost 3 bases, with 14 bases between them. Germline loops: CDR1 MNHNY, CDR2 SVGAGI (reference sequence). This CDR3 contains 16 residues. The CDR3 DNA follows: TGTGCCAGCAGTTACCCCGACAGTTTAATCAATCAGCCCCAGCATTTT. This codes for CASSYPDSLINQPQHF.

The chain joins TRBV4-1 to TRBJ1-5; the match to TRBD1 covers 9 bases. This CDR3 region has 15 residues. The germline V gene encodes CDR1 MGHRA and CDR2 YSYEKL. V trimming: 5 bases; J trimming: 4 bases; junction bases outside the gene matches: 6. CDR3 sequence reads: CASSNTGGANQPQHF. For the CDR3, the DNA is TGCGCCAGCAGCAACACAGGGGGCGCAAATCAGCCCCAGCATTTT.

On this clone itself: In the same sample, other DNA sequences code for this CDR3. The rearrangement uses TRBV5-1 and TRBJ2-7; 8 bases fit TRBD1. CDR1 is SGHRS and CDR2 is YFSETQ in the germline V gene. This CDR3 has 14 amino acids. V lost 0 bases, J lost 2 bases, and 1 base stayed unmatched. The CDR3 reads CASSLGDRTYEQYF. The DNA for the CDR3 is TGCGCCAGCAGCTTGGGGGACAGGACCTACGAGCAGTACTTC.

V gene TRBV6-5 combines with J gene TRBJ1-5, with TRBD1 matching 8 bases. CDR1 MNHEY and CDR2 SVGAGI come from the germline V gene. The CDR3 loop spans 14 amino acids. Germline trimming cut 6 bases from V and 14 bases from J; bases unmatched to any gene: 15. CDR3 in amino acids: CASRPGTGGGSEHF. The DNA for the CDR3 is TGTGCCAGCAGACCCGGGACAGGAGGGGGGTCGGAGCATTTT.

V usage is TRBV4-1 and J usage is TRBJ2-5; 11 bases are a match to TRBD2. The junction had 6 bases not matched to a gene; V was cut back by 8 bases and J by 4 bases. Germline V gives CDR1 MGHRA, CDR2 YSYEKL. CDR3 size: 14 residues. This CDR3 reads CASDHGTSGETQYF. The DNA of the CDR3 is TGCGCCAGCGACCATGGGACTAGCGGAGAGACCCAGTACTTC.

The chain has TRBV7-9 and TRBJ1-4; D gene ambiguous. This CDR3 has 18 amino acids. V lost 4 bases, J lost 0 bases, and 18 bases lay in between. The germline CDR1 and CDR2 sequences are SEHNR and FQNEAQ (reference sequence). The chain's CDR3 is CASSSTDYRVTTNEKLFF. For the CDR3, the DNA is TGTGCCAGCAGCTCGACTGATTACCGAGTTACAACTAATGAAAAACTGTTTTTT.

The chain uses TRBV7-9 and TRBJ2-6; D perhaps matches TRBD1 (6 bases). V lost 0 bases, J lost 2 bases, and 11 bases lay in between. This CDR3 is 17 amino acids long. CDR1 is SEHNR and CDR2 is FQNEAQ in the germline V gene (reference sequence). CDR3: CASSLAVTGAGANVLTF. CDR3 DNA: TGTGCCAGCAGCTTAGCTGTGACAGGTGCTGGGGCCAACGTCCTGACTTTC.

The V call is TRBV7-2, the J call TRBJ2-1, with TRBD2 matching 8 bases. The CDR3 totals 16 residues. Trimming took 3 bases from V and 1 from J; bases not matched to a gene: 5. Germline lookup yields CDR1 SGHTA and CDR2 FQGNSA. As DNA, the CDR3 is TGTGCCAGCAGCTTTTTAGCGGGATTTTCCTACAATGAGCAGTTCTTC. Encoded protein: CASSFLAGFSYNEQFF.

J is TRBJ2-3 and V is TRBV28; D remains unclear. Between the trimmed V and J ends, which lost 7 bases and 5 bases, there was a span of 19 bases. The CDR3 runs 15 residues. Germline V gene sequence: CDR1 MDHEN, CDR2 SYDVKM. CDR3 nucleotide sequence: TGTGCCAGCACCAGACGGACGGCTTCGGGAGATACGCAGTATTTT. It specifies CASTRRTASGDTQYF. The full variable domain, rest sourced from reference TRBV28 and TRBJ2-3, is DVKVTQSSRYLVKRTGEKVFLECVQDMDHENMFWYRQDPGLGLRLIYFSYDVKMKEKGDIPEGYSVSREKKERFSLILESASTNQTSMYLCASTRRTASGDTQYFGPGTRLTVL.

This clone was counted a single time. This chain connects TRBV13 to TRBJ2-7; 11 positions agree with TRBD2. The CDR3 loop spans 18 amino acids. The germline V gene has CDR1 PRHDT and CDR2 FYEKMQ (reference sequence). Trimming cost V 5 bases and J 3 bases; bases outside gene matches: 15. CDR3 bases: TGTGCCAGCAGCCCGACGGGACTAGCGGAGCCTTGGGGCTACGAGCAGTACTTC. This sequence encodes CASSPTGLAEPWGYEQYF.

The chain joins TRBV5-1 to TRBJ2-5; D unclear. CDR1 and CDR2 (germline): SGHRS, YFSETQ. The CDR3 covers 13 residues. V lost 3 bases, J lost 2 bases, and 8 bases lay in between. CDR3: CASSSGLQETQYF. The CDR3 coding sequence is TGCGCCAGCAGCTCGGGCTTACAAGAGACCCAGTACTTC.

The table lists this clone with a few counts. The chain joins TRBV6-5 to TRBJ1-1; D call uncertain. Germline CDR1 and CDR2: MNHEY and SVGAGI. V lost 0 bases, J lost 7 bases, and 12 bases lay in between. The CDR3 runs 14 residues. For the CDR3, the DNA is TGTGCCAGCAGTTACTCCGAACGCCCAAATGAAGCTTTCTTT. This translates into CASSYSERPNEAFF.

The chain is built from TRBV7-2 and TRBJ2-1, with TRBD1 matching 7 bases. Germline CDR1 SGHTA, CDR2 FQGNSA. V gave up 0 bases and J gave up 2 bases; unmatched junction bases: 10. The CDR3 runs 18 residues. The CDR3 DNA follows: TGTGCCAGCAGCTTAGCATTGGGCGCAGGACAGGCCTACAATGAGCAGTTCTTC. Its protein is CASSLALGAGQAYNEQFF.

This chain connects TRBV18 to TRBJ1-1, with no clear D. The germline V gene encodes CDR1 KGHSH and CDR2 LQKENI. Trimming shortened V by 3 bases and J by 3 bases, and 8 bases separated the two germline ends. The CDR3 has 13 residues. The chain's CDR3 is CASSPEGDTEAFF. For the CDR3, the DNA is TGTGCCAGCTCACCGGAGGGTGACACTGAAGCTTTCTTT.

The V and J genes are TRBV28 and TRBJ2-7, with TRBD1 matching 8 bases. Germline trimming cut 6 bases from V and 4 bases from J; bases unmatched to any gene: 5. This CDR3 region has 13 residues. Germline CDR1 MDHEN, CDR2 SYDVKM. The CDR3 is CASRTGETYEQYF. DNA of the CDR3: TGTGCCAGCAGGACAGGGGAGACTTACGAGCAGTACTTC.

The chain is built from TRBV30 and TRBJ2-1, with 9 bases aligning to TRBD2. The CDR3 is 14 amino acids. The germline V gene encodes CDR1 GTSNPN and CDR2 SVGIG (reference sequence). With 2 bases clipped from V and 12 bases from J, the junction kept 11 bases outside the gene matches. CDR3 loop: CAWSRLAVRGVQFF. DNA for the CDR3: TGTGCCTGGAGTAGACTAGCGGTTCGGGGGGTGCAGTTCTTC. Full variable domain (remainder filled in from reference TRBV30 and TRBJ2-1): SQTIHQWPATLVQPVGSPLSLECTVEGTSNPNLYWYRQAAGRGLQLLFYSVGIGQISSEVPQNLSASRPQDRQFILSSKKLLLSDSGFYLCAWSRLAVRGVQFFGPGTRLTVL.

This clone was seen once. The gene calls are TRBV21-1 and TRBJ2-7; TRBD2, the table's D call, lacks a check against the DNA. TRBV21-1 represents a pseudogene. This CDR3 is built from 16 residues. The DNA of the CDR3 is TGTGCCAGCAGCCCCGGACGGGGACTGATGCCTAACGAGCAGTACTTC. Its protein product is CASSPGRGLMPNEQYF.

This chain connects TRBV11-1 to TRBJ2-7, with D unclear. Between the trimmed V and J ends, which lost 4 bases and 5 bases, there was a span of 9 bases. Germline assignment: CDR1 SGHAT and CDR2 FQDESV (reference sequence). This CDR3 has 12 residues. In nucleotides, the CDR3 is TGTGCCAGCAGCTCCTGGCGCCACGAGCAGTACTTC. This encodes CASSSWRHEQYF.

This chain links TRBV6-1 with TRBJ1-1; D not resolved. V shed 8 bases and J shed 0 bases, with 10 bases lying between them. There are 13 residues in the CDR3. In germline, CDR1 is MNHNS, CDR2 SASEGT. This CDR3 reads CASQRKMNTEAFF. In nucleotides, the CDR3 is TGTGCCAGCCAGAGAAAGATGAACACTGAAGCTTTCTTT.

The chain combines TRBV30 with TRBJ1-4; maybe TRBD1 (5 bases). Germline CDR1 is GTSNPN and CDR2 is SVGIG (reference sequence). The CDR3 length is 14 residues. The ends were cut back, 2 bases at V and 3 bases at J, with 10 bases in the middle. CDR3 amino acids: CAWSRDFSNEKLFF. CDR3 sequence (DNA): TGTGCCTGGAGTCGGGACTTTTCTAATGAAAAACTGTTTTTT.

CDR3 sequence (DNA): TGTGCCAGTAGGTCACCCCGGGAGGGGAGGATCACTGAAGCTTTCTTT. Its protein product is CASRSPREGRITEAFF. V and J are TRBV19 and TRBJ1-1; maybe TRBD1 (5 bases). The germline V gene has CDR1 LNHDA and CDR2 SQIVND (reference sequence). Trimming cost V 6 bases and J 4 bases, with 21 bases left between them. This CDR3 comprises 16 residues.

The chain joins TRBV9 to TRBJ2-2; 9 bases are shared with TRBD1. The germline CDR1 and CDR2 sequences are SGDLS and YYNGEE. V lost 1 base, J lost 3 bases, and 10 bases stayed unmatched. The CDR3 totals 18 residues. The CDR3 spells CASSVLSPGTGYTGELFF. The CDR3 DNA reads as TGTGCCAGCAGCGTACTCTCCCCCGGGACAGGGTACACCGGGGAGCTGTTTTTT.

The chain links TRBV10-3 to TRBJ2-5; perhaps TRBD2 as D (5 bases). This CDR3 contains 13 residues. Trimming removed 4 bases at V and 5 bases at J, with 11 bases between. The germline V gene encodes CDR1 ENHRY and CDR2 SYGVKD. CDR3 protein: CAISAAWRETQYF. The CDR3 bases are TGTGCCATCAGTGCTGCATGGAGGGAGACCCAGTACTTC.

This clone was counted a few times. The chain is built from TRBV27 and TRBJ2-7, with D possibly matching TRBD2 (5 bases). V lost 8 bases, J lost 6 bases, and 26 bases lay in between. Germline CDR1 MNHEY, CDR2 SMNVEV (reference sequence). The CDR3 totals 16 residues. CDR3 amino acids: CASHSLGGGDTGEQYF. As DNA, the CDR3 is TGTGCCAGCCATTCCCTTGGAGGTGGAGATACGGGCGAGCAGTACTTC.

The V call is TRBV9, the J call TRBJ2-7; D might be TRBD1 (6 bases). This CDR3 is built from 16 residues. CDR1 is SGDLS, CDR2 YYNGEE, per germline. Trimming shortened V by 0 bases and J by 6 bases, and 19 bases separated the two germline ends. CDR3 sequence reads: CASSVGPLAGAGEQYF. The CDR3 coding sequence is TGTGCCAGCAGCGTAGGGCCTCTGGCAGGGGCAGGCGAGCAGTACTTC.

In its sample, this clone was seen a few times. The rearrangement joins TRBV30 to TRBJ2-7, with D possibly being TRBD2 (5 bases). Trimming pared 1 base from V and 2 bases from J, leaving 15 bases between. In germline, CDR1 is GTSNPN, CDR2 SVGIG (reference sequence). The CDR3 runs to 15 residues. CDR3 region: CAWSAVGRAAYEQYF. The CDR3, as DNA: TGTGCCTGGAGTGCCGTCGGGCGGGCGGCCTACGAGCAGTACTTC.

This clone was detected only once. The chain couples TRBV27 to TRBJ2-7; possible D gene TRBD2, 6 bases. V lost 4 bases to trimming and J lost 7 bases, with 11 bases between them. Per the germline V gene, CDR1 is MNHEY and CDR2 is SMNVEV (reference sequence). There are 12 residues in the CDR3. CDR3 in amino acids: CASSWRDGEQYF. The CDR3 DNA reads TGTGCCAGCAGTTGGCGGGACGGGGAGCAGTACTTC.

This chain joins TRBV19 and TRBJ2-1; 9 bases line up with TRBD1. The length of the CDR3 is 14 residues. The germline CDR1 and CDR2 sequences are LNHDA and SQIVND (reference sequence). J was trimmed by 5 bases and V by 3 bases; bases with no gene match: 2. CDR3 nucleotides: TGTGCCAGTAGTATCCGGACAGGGGACAATGAGCAGTTCTTC. Translating it yields CASSIRTGDNEQFF.